A single sample gave rise to the 26 T cell receptor beta chains below, sequenced in a study of CD8 T cells in ankylosing spondylitis (dated by TCRdb to about 2017). Libraries were built with 5' RACE. Sequencing took place on an Illumina HiSeq 2500. Using fastp trimming at Q25 and MiXCR clonotype assembly, TCRdb reanalyzed the public sequencing data and kept in-frame beta chains. Identical CDR3 proteins give one entry, which carries the most common genes and DNA. The sample yields 200,000 to 250,000 distinct CDR3 sequences; more than 9% were counted once. In total, the top ten clones hold 21% of the sample. Sequencing was done on a sample of blood, either unsorted or a sorted T cell fraction (not recorded which). These receptors all stem from a male donor with ankylosing spondylitis or in good health (not recorded which).

This clonotype was recorded at least ten times. This chain joins TRBV7-2 and TRBJ1-6, with D uncertain. The CDR3 is 15 amino acids. Trimming removed 1 base at V and 9 bases at J, with 13 bases between. Germline V gives CDR1 SGHTA, CDR2 FQGNSA. The CDR3 DNA is TGTGCCAGCAGCTTAGAGGCCGGAAGCAGTTCACCCCTCCACTTT. It translates to CASSLEAGSSSPLHF.

This clonotype has ten or more counts. V is TRBV12-3 or TRBV12-4 and J is TRBJ1-5, with a tentative D call TRBD1 (5 bases). This CDR3 comprises 14 residues. V was clipped by 3 bases and J by 6 bases, with 12 bases between them. CDR3 nucleotide sequence: TGTGCCAGCAGTTTTGGGGCAGGGAGTCAGCCCCAGCATTTT. The encoded protein is CASSFGAGSQPQHF.

This clonotype was picked up many times. The chain has TRBV12-3 or TRBV12-4 and TRBJ1-2; no clear D. The CDR3 runs to 15 residues. V lost 8 bases to trimming and J lost 6 bases, with 22 bases between them. Here the CDR3 DNA reads TGTGCCAGCTCATTTCGTGCGGGAGTAAGGGATGGCTACACCTTC. Protein: CASSFRAGVRDGYTF.

Written as DNA, the CDR3 is TGTGCCAGCAGCTTTTCCAGACAGGGGGCAGAGACCCAGTACTTC. It is translated as CASSFSRQGAETQYF. The chain carries TRBV7-9 and TRBJ2-5; 10 bases agree with TRBD1. Trimming removed 3 bases from V and 4 bases from J; junction bases left unmatched: 5. The CDR3 is 15 residues long. Germline assignment: CDR1 SEHNR and CDR2 FQNEAQ (reference sequence).

The sample holds many counts of this clonotype. This chain links TRBV11-2 with TRBJ2-1; 10 nucleotides line up with TRBD2. This CDR3 comprises 18 residues. The trim removed 5 bases at V and 1 base at J, leaving 11 bases unmatched. CDR1 is SGHAT and CDR2 is FQNNGV in the germline V gene. The CDR3 loop reads CASSEPSGGLDSYNEQFF. CDR3 nucleotides: TGTGCCAGCAGCGAGCCTAGCGGGGGACTTGATTCCTACAATGAGCAGTTCTTC.

This clonotype was counted at least ten times. The V gene is TRBV27, the J gene TRBJ1-2, with 11 bases lining up with TRBD1. This CDR3 spans 17 amino acids. CDR1 is MNHEY and CDR2 is SMNVEV in the germline V gene (reference sequence). J lost 8 bases, V lost 5 bases, and 16 bases had no gene match. CDR3 protein: CASSVGTGGKTPRGYTF. Here the CDR3 DNA reads TGTGCCAGCAGTGTGGGGACAGGGGGTAAAACCCCAAGGGGCTACACCTTC.

This clonotype has a count of ten or more. The chain employs TRBV30 and TRBJ1-6; 8 bases map to TRBD1. V lost 1 base and J lost 5; bases outside the gene matches: 1. Germline V gene lookup returns CDR1 GTSNPN and CDR2 SVGIG (reference sequence). This CDR3 region has 14 residues. CDR3 in amino acids: CAWSGGQDNSPLHF. In DNA form, the CDR3 reads TGTGCCTGGAGTGGGGGACAGGATAATTCACCCCTCCACTTT.

This rearrangement joins TRBV2 to TRBJ2-7, with D unresolved. Trimming took 2 bases from V and 0 from J, leaving 8 bases between them. There are 14 residues in the CDR3. CDR1 SNHLY and CDR2 FYNNEI come from the germline V gene. CDR3 region: CASSEFSSSYEQYF. CDR3 nucleotide sequence: TGTGCCAGCAGTGAATTTAGTAGCTCCTACGAGCAGTACTTC.

This clonotype was found many times. The chain couples TRBV6-5 to TRBJ2-1; TRBD2 matches at 8 bases. CDR1 is MNHEY, CDR2 SVGAGI, per germline. This CDR3 region has 15 residues. V was clipped by 2 bases and J by 9 bases; unmatched bases: 9. This CDR3 reads CASSYDRGGQSEQFF. In DNA, the CDR3 is TGTGCCAGCAGTTACGACCGGGGGGGCCAGAGTGAGCAGTTCTTC.

With respect to this clonotype: At one end, the junction sequence differs from germline, possibly due to a read error. The chain uses TRBV5-1 and TRBJ2-5; D is possibly TRBD1 or TRBD2 (5 bases each). The germline gives CDR1 SGHRS, CDR2 YFSETQ. The CDR3 spans 13 residues. Here the CDR3 DNA reads TGCGCCAGCTGCTTGTGGGGGCAAGAGACCCAGTACTTC. The encoded protein is CASCLWGQETQYF.

In this sample, this clonotype turned up many times. As DNA, the CDR3 is TGTGCCAGCAGCCTGTCGGGGACAGTCAACAATGAGCAGTTCTTC. Translating gives CASSLSGTVNNEQFF. The genes are TRBV3-1 and TRBJ2-1, with TRBD1 matching 7 bases. Germline trimming cut 4 bases from V and 5 bases from J; bases unmatched to any gene: 8. Germline loops: CDR1 LGHDT, CDR2 YNNKEL (reference sequence). The CDR3 sequence is 15 residues long.

There are many counts of this clonotype. V gene TRBV5-1 combines with J gene TRBJ2-3; TRBD2 might be the D (5 bases). V was shortened by 4 bases and J by 0 bases, with 12 bases between the two germline ends. This CDR3 has 15 amino acids. Germline V gene sequence: CDR1 SGHRS, CDR2 YFSETQ. The CDR3 loop reads CASSPGGISTDTQYF. In nucleotides, the CDR3 is TGCGCCAGCAGCCCTGGAGGAATTAGCACAGATACGCAGTATTTT. Full variable domain (missing parts from reference TRBV5-1 and TRBJ2-3): KAGVTQTPRYLIKTRGQQVTLSCSPISGHRSVSWYQQTPGQGLQFLFEYFSETQRNKGNFPGRFSGRQFSNSRSEMNVSTLELGDSALYLCASSPGGISTDTQYFGPGTRLTVL.

This clonotype was seen repeatedly, ten times or more. The chain links TRBV20-1 to TRBJ2-1; 7 bases fit TRBD1. There are 15 residues in the CDR3. The J segment lost 2 bases and the V segment lost 3 bases, leaving 7 bases of the junction unmatched. The germline V gene has CDR1 DFQATT and CDR2 SNEGSKA (reference sequence). CDR3 region: CSASETGTAYNEQFF. DNA for the CDR3: TGCAGTGCTAGCGAGACCGGGACAGCCTACAATGAGCAGTTCTTC.

A word on this clonotype: A single base separates this from a much larger clone, so it may be a read error. This sequence joins TRBV18 and TRBJ1-2; D is unresolved. This CDR3 comprises 14 residues. Germline assignment: CDR1 KGHSH and CDR2 LQKENI. Written as DNA, the CDR3 is TGTGCCGGCTCACCCGAGACCGAACCCTATGGCTACACCTTC. Amino acid sequence: CAGSPETEPYGYTF.

This clonotype was found many times. This chain joins TRBV20-1 and TRBJ2-5, with 7 bases identical to TRBD2. CDR1 is DFQATT, CDR2 SNEGSKA, per germline (reference sequence). The CDR3 has 14 amino acids. V lost 6 bases and J lost 4; bases outside the gene matches: 11. The CDR3 DNA reads TGCAGTGCAGGTACCACTAGCGCTGGAGAGACCCAGTACTTC. It specifies CSAGTTSAGETQYF.

This clonotype was found many times. The rearrangement uses TRBV5-1 and TRBJ1-1; no firm D call. V dropped 2 bases and J dropped 5 bases, with 4 bases sitting between them. Germline-derived CDR1 and CDR2 are SGHRS and YFSETQ. This CDR3 has 11 amino acids. For the CDR3, the DNA is TGCGCCAGCAGCTTTAAGACTGAAGCTTTCTTT. Its protein product is CASSFKTEAFF.

This clonotype was observed at least ten times. The CDR3 coding sequence is TGTGCCAGCACCCAGGGACTAGCGGTTTTGTACCAAGAGACCCAGTACTTC. It codes for CASTQGLAVLYQETQYF. The chain is built from TRBV12-3 or TRBV12-4 and TRBJ2-5; TRBD2 matches at 11 bases. The CDR3 has 17 amino acids. V was clipped by 7 bases and J by 0 bases; unmatched bases: 10.

A remark on this clonotype: Possible read error: a much larger clone is one base away. The CDR3 sequence is CASSPRDRANSPLHF. The CDR3 nucleotides are TGTGCCAGCAGCCCCCGGGACAGGGCAAATTCACCCCTCCACTTT. V and J are TRBV5-5 and TRBJ1-6, with 9 bases aligning to TRBD1. The germline V gene encodes CDR1 SGHKS and CDR2 YYEKEE (reference sequence). There are 15 residues in the CDR3. The V segment lost 4 bases and the J segment 7 bases; nucleotides outside the gene matches: 6.

In its sample, this clonotype was seen many times. The chain has TRBV7-2 and TRBJ2-2; D call uncertain. V was trimmed by 6 bases and J by 5 bases, leaving 13 bases between them. The CDR3 totals 14 residues. Germline V gene lookup returns CDR1 SGHTA and CDR2 FQGNSA. CDR3 sequence (DNA): TGTGCCAGCAGTATCGACGGCCTAACCGGGGAGCTGTTTTTT. It translates to CASSIDGLTGELFF.

A note on this clonotype: Just one base apart from a much larger clone, this may be a read error. The chain couples TRBV20-1 to TRBJ1-1; 8 bases map to TRBD1. The CDR3 totals 14 residues. The V gene's germline CDR1 is DFQATT and CDR2 SNEGSKA (reference sequence). The CDR3 loop reads CSANDRGGNTEASF. CDR3 nucleotide sequence: TGCAGTGCTAACGACAGGGGAGGGAACACTGAAGCTTCCTTT.

This clonotype was detected only a few times. The chain is built from TRBV7-2 and TRBJ2-7; 13 nucleotides match TRBD2. J lost 6 bases, V lost 5 bases, and 7 bases had no gene match. Per germline, CDR1 SGHTA and CDR2 FQGNSA. CDR3 length: 15 amino acids. The CDR3 loop is CASSRGTSGVREQYF. The CDR3 region has the DNA TGTGCCAGCAGCCGCGGGACTAGCGGGGTCCGCGAGCAGTACTTC.

This clonotype was found many times. V gene TRBV5-1 combines with J gene TRBJ2-4; TRBD1 aligns across 8 bases. This CDR3 is built from 16 residues. Germline V gene lookup returns CDR1 SGHRS and CDR2 YFSETQ. With V trimmed by 5 bases and J by 2 bases, 9 bases remained unmatched. The CDR3, as DNA: TGCGCCAGCAGTCCCCTCCGGGACAGGACCAAAAACATTCAGTACTTC. Its translation: CASSPLRDRTKNIQYF.

This clonotype was detected only a few times. V gene TRBV5-1 combines with J gene TRBJ2-5; perhaps TRBD1 as D (6 bases). The CDR3 loop spans 16 amino acids. The V gene lost 0 bases and the J gene lost 3 bases, with 15 bases spanning the gap. Per germline, CDR1 SGHRS and CDR2 YFSETQ. CDR3 coding DNA: TGCGCCAGCAGCTTGGGCAGTACAGGGTTTGAAGAGACCCAGTACTTC. Its translation: CASSLGSTGFEETQYF.

This clonotype was seen ten or more times. CDR3 sequence (DNA): TGTGCCAGCAGCCCTAAAGTGGACAGGGAATCTGGCTACACCTTC. Translating it yields CASSPKVDRESGYTF. This chain links TRBV27 with TRBJ1-2; 8 nucleotides align to TRBD1. In germline, CDR1 is MNHEY, CDR2 SMNVEV (reference sequence). The J segment lost 7 bases and the V segment lost 6 bases, leaving 13 bases of the junction unmatched. This CDR3 region has 15 residues.

There are many counts of this clonotype. This sequence joins TRBV20-1 and TRBJ2-1; the match to TRBD2 covers 12 bases. V trimming: 3 bases; J trimming: 8 bases; junction bases outside the gene matches: 5. The CDR3 length is 14 residues. CDR1 is DFQATT and CDR2 is SNEGSKA in the germline V gene (reference sequence). The CDR3 here is CSASPLAGGYEQFF. Written as DNA, the CDR3 is TGCAGTGCTAGTCCGCTAGCGGGGGGGTATGAGCAGTTCTTC.

Details on this clonotype: A read error may explain this, as a much larger clone is one base away. V and J are TRBV25-1 and TRBJ2-7; D unresolved. In germline, CDR1 is MGHDK, CDR2 SYGVNS. CDR3 length: 14 residues. The ends were cut back, 4 bases at V and 0 bases at J, with 10 bases in the middle. DNA of the CDR3: TGTGCCAGCAGTGCATCTAAGGTCTCCTACGAGCAGTACTTC. Its translation is CASSASKVSYEQYF.